The 11 T cell receptor beta chains reported below all come from one sample, sequenced in a study of radiotherapy plus CTLA-4 blockade in lung cancer. The protocol was immunoSEQ multiplex PCR, while the TCRdb copy is restricted to in-frame clones and leaves out a portion. The data show about 95,000 clones, roughly 80% seen once. The material was peripheral blood, obtained from a patient treated with radiotherapy plus ipilimumab. The source is a human donor with non-small cell lung cancer who had a partial response to radiotherapy plus ipilimumab.

The genes are TRBV30 and TRBJ1-3; D is perhaps TRBD1 (6 bases). With 5 bases removed from V and 3 bases from J, the gap between germline ends came to 11 bases. The CDR3 is 13 amino acids. Germline V gene sequence: CDR1 GTSNPN, CDR2 SVGIG (reference sequence). The CDR3 sequence is CAWSRDIGNTIYF. The CDR3 nucleotides read TGTGCCTGGTCCCGGGACATTGGAAACACCATATATTTT.

This chain connects TRBV6-1 to TRBJ2-7, with a weak D call TRBD2 (6 bases). Germline loops: CDR1 MNHNS, CDR2 SASEGT. V lost 8 bases and J 2 bases, leaving 16 bases between the germline ends. The CDR3 length is 14 residues. CDR3 sequence (DNA): TGTGCCAGCCTCCCCGGGACTGAAACCTACGAGCAGTACTTC. Translating it yields CASLPGTETYEQYF.

The rearrangement joins TRBV27 to TRBJ2-1; 14 bases are shared with TRBD2. The junction had 4 bases not matched to a gene; V was cut back by 5 bases and J by 4 bases. This CDR3 has 16 residues. The germline V gene encodes CDR1 MNHEY and CDR2 SMNVEV (reference sequence). CDR3 in DNA: TGTGCCAGCAGTAAGACTAGCGGGAGGGTATACAATGAGCAGTTCTTC. It encodes CASSKTSGRVYNEQFF.

This chain joins TRBV27 and TRBJ2-7; 8 bases map to TRBD1. This CDR3 has 15 amino acids. The junction had 16 bases not matched to a gene; V was cut back by 6 bases and J by 9 bases. The germline V gene encodes CDR1 MNHEY and CDR2 SMNVEV (reference sequence). Here the CDR3 reads CASSPATGQALVQYF. CDR3 nucleotide sequence: TGTGCCAGCAGCCCCGCTACGGGACAGGCCCTGGTGCAGTACTTC.

This clone has more than one count but fewer than ten. The chain has TRBV30 and TRBJ1-4, with TRBD1 matching 9 bases. After removal of 3 bases from V and 3 bases from J, the junction contained 5 bases not matched to a gene. The V gene's germline CDR1 is GTSNPN and CDR2 SVGIG (reference sequence). This CDR3 is 15 amino acids long. The CDR3, as DNA: TGTGCCTGGAGAAAGACAGGGGGATCTAATGAAAAACTGTTTTTT. It is translated as CAWRKTGGSNEKLFF.

The rearrangement joins TRBV18 to TRBJ2-6, with D tentatively TRBD2 (5 bases). Germline V gene sequence: CDR1 KGHSH, CDR2 LQKENI. The CDR3 loop spans 16 amino acids. The V end was cut by 0 bases, the J end by 0 bases, with 6 bases between. The CDR3 DNA reads TGTGCCAGCTCACCACCGGGGAGCTCTGGGGCCAACGTCCTGACTTTC. As protein: CASSPPGSSGANVLTF. Variable domain in full (rest from reference TRBV18 and TRBJ2-6): NAGVMQNPRHLVRRRGQEARLRCSPMKGHSHVYWYRQLPEEGLKFMVYLQKENIIDESGMPKERFSAEFPKEGPSILRIQQVVRGDSAAYFCASSPPGSSGANVLTFGAGSRLTVL.

This clone is a singleton in its sample. This chain links TRBV6-5 with TRBJ2-7; weak D call: TRBD1 (5 bases). The CDR3 length is 11 residues. CDR1 MNHEY and CDR2 SVGAGI come from the germline V gene. V shed 9 bases and J shed 3 bases, with 9 bases lying between them. CDR3 amino acids: CASLDSYEQYF. In DNA form, the CDR3 reads TGTGCCAGTCTAGACAGCTACGAGCAGTACTTC.

The chain is built from TRBV25-1 and TRBJ2-1; possible D gene TRBD2, 6 bases. Germline loops: CDR1 MGHDK, CDR2 SYGVNS. V lost 5 bases to trimming and J lost 8 bases, with 19 bases between them. This CDR3 is 15 amino acids long. CDR3 in DNA: TGTGCCAGCAGTTCAGCTAGCGTCAAGGTGGATGAGCAGTTCTTC. Translating it yields CASSSASVKVDEQFF.

There are a few counts of this clone. The chain couples TRBV28 to TRBJ2-7, with 14 bases identical to TRBD2. V shed 5 bases, J shed 0 bases, and the junction held 12 bases outside the gene matches. The CDR3 has 19 amino acids. Looked up from germline, CDR1 is MDHEN and CDR2 is SYDVKM. As DNA, the CDR3 is TGTGCCAGCAGTGGCCGGGACAGGACTAGCGGGAGGCTCTCCTACGAGCAGTACTTC. This codes for CASSGRDRTSGRLSYEQYF.

The chain carries TRBV5-6 and TRBJ2-4; D is undetermined. V gave up 0 bases and J gave up 2 bases, with 12 bases separating them. The CDR3 loop spans 16 amino acids. Germline V gene sequence: CDR1 SGHDT, CDR2 YYEEEE. The CDR3 DNA is TGTGCCAGCAGCTTGGGGCCTCCCTTTACCAAAAACATTCAGTACTTC. Translated, it gives CASSLGPPFTKNIQYF.

The chain recombines TRBV19 with TRBJ2-2; D possibly corresponds to TRBD2 (7 bases). Germline V gives CDR1 LNHDA, CDR2 SQIVND (reference sequence). This CDR3 is 15 amino acids long. V dropped 5 bases and J dropped 7 bases, with 17 bases sitting between them. The CDR3 DNA reads TGTGCCAGTAGTCTGGGGGCGGGGGCTGGCGGGGAGCTGTTTTTT. It specifies CASSLGAGAGGELFF.